Included here is one T cell receptor beta chain sequence, with context. This specimen belongs to a study of T cell changes during pregnancy in multiple sclerosis. Profiled with immunoSEQ multiplex PCR; TCRdb holds only in-frame clones, not every one. The sample has roughly 100,000 clones; around 92% are singletons. In germline, CDR1 is MNHNY, CDR2 SVGAGI (reference sequence). The ends were cut back, 6 bases at V and 8 bases at J, with 20 bases in the middle. The CDR3 spans 15 residues. This sequence originates from a female donor with multiple sclerosis, enrolled in a pregnancy study. V is TRBV6-6 and J is TRBJ2-1; TRBD1 might be the D (7 bases). This specimen was peripheral blood, taken in the second trimester of pregnancy. As DNA, the CDR3 is TGTGCCAGCAGCACCACGGACAGGTGGGGGGATGAGCAGTTCTTC. Amino acids: CASSTTDRWGDEQFF.